A selection of T cell receptor beta chains follows, all from one sample in a study of vaccination effects on CD4 cells after COVID-19. The data were produced by immunoSEQ multiplex PCR, yet TCRdb's version contains in-frame clones alone and is incomplete. The sample has tens of thousands of clones, approximately 72% seen once. Their antigens remain unidentified. The material was CD4+ T cells from PBMCs cultured without peptide, obtained after COVID-19 vaccination. Source of these receptors: a human donor who had a prior SARS-CoV-2 infection. The CDR3 runs from the conserved cysteine through the conserved F or W. D genes are given only for firm matches. Size tells how often a clone was seen (once, few, many) or the class of an expanded clone, and some rows leave it out.

clone size: -
D gene: -
V gene: TRBV5-6
J gene: TRBJ1-6
CDR3 DNA: TGTGCCAGCAGCTTGGGTGCCTTATATAATTCACCCCTCCACTTT
CDR3 protein: CASSLGALYNSPLHF

clone size: -
D gene: -
V gene: TRBV21-1
J gene: TRBJ1-2
CDR3 DNA: TGTGCCAGCAGCAAAGCCGCGGGGAAGATAGCTAACTATGGCTACACCTTC
CDR3 protein: CASSKAAGKIANYGYTF

clone size: -
D gene: -
V gene: TRBV12-3/TRBV12-4
J gene: TRBJ1-5
CDR3 DNA: TGTGCCAGCAGTTTCGGGGGGAATCAGCCCCAGCATTTT
CDR3 protein: CASSFGGNQPQHF

clone size: few
D gene: -
V gene: TRBV30
J gene: TRBJ2-3
CDR3 DNA: TGTGCCTGGGGGAGACTGACGCCGAACGCAGATACGCAGTATTTT
CDR3 protein: CAWGRLTPNADTQYF

clone size: -
D gene: -
V gene: TRBV24-1
J gene: TRBJ2-3
CDR3 DNA: TGTGCCACCAGTGGCCGACAGGGCACAGATACGCAGTATTTT
CDR3 protein: CATSGRQGTDTQYF

clone size: -
D gene: -
V gene: TRBV5-1
J gene: TRBJ2-2
CDR3 DNA: TGCGCCAGCAGCTTGCTGGCCGGTGAGTCGGACACCGGGGAGCTGTTTTTT
CDR3 protein: CASSLLAGESDTGELFF

clone size: -
D gene: -
V gene: TRBV9
J gene: TRBJ2-3
CDR3 DNA: TGTGCCAGCTGCGCTAGTATGACTAGCACAGATACGCAGTATTTT
CDR3 protein: CASCASMTSTDTQYF

clone size: -
D gene: TRBD2
V gene: TRBV7-2
J gene: TRBJ2-1
CDR3 DNA: TGTGCCAGCAGCCTTTGGGCAATCGGGGGGAGCTCCTACAATGAGCAGTTCTTC
CDR3 protein: CASSLWAIGGSSYNEQFF

clone size: -
D gene: TRBD2
V gene: TRBV6-1
J gene: TRBJ2-3
CDR3 DNA: TGTGCCAGCAGTGAAAGACTAAGTAGCGGGACTTTTATAGATACGCAGTATTTT
CDR3 protein: CASSERLSSGTFIDTQYF

clone size: -
D gene: -
V gene: TRBV30
J gene: TRBJ2-7
CDR3 DNA: TGTGCCTGGGAGGTCGGTTATGAGCAGTACTTC
CDR3 protein: CAWEVGYEQYF

clone size: -
D gene: -
V gene: TRBV27
J gene: TRBJ2-1
CDR3 DNA: TGTGCCAGCAGTTTAAATGCAGGGGGGTCCTACAATGAGCAGTTCTTC
CDR3 protein: CASSLNAGGSYNEQFF

clone size: -
D gene: -
V gene: TRBV19
J gene: TRBJ2-5
CDR3 DNA: TGTGCCAGTAGTATAAACCCAGCGTTGGAGACCCAGTACTTC
CDR3 protein: CASSINPALETQYF

clone size: -
D gene: TRBD1
V gene: TRBV15
J gene: TRBJ2-7
CDR3 DNA: TGTGCCACCAGCAGGAGGGCGGGACAGGGGGTCTACGAGCAGTACTTC
CDR3 protein: CATSRRAGQGVYEQYF

clone size: few
D gene: -
V gene: TRBV7-9
J gene: TRBJ1-6
CDR3 DNA: TGTGCCAGCAGCTTAGGGCAGTGGGATTCACCCCTCCACTTT
CDR3 protein: CASSLGQWDSPLHF

clone size: -
D gene: TRBD1
V gene: TRBV19
J gene: TRBJ2-1
CDR3 DNA: TGTGCCAGTAGTGTAAGCAGGGGGCCGGGTGAGCAGTTCTTC
CDR3 protein: CASSVSRGPGEQFF

clone size: -
D gene: -
V gene: TRBV5-1
J gene: TRBJ1-3
CDR3 DNA: TGCGCCAGCCGACTTTCTACGACGGCCTCTGGAAACACCATATATTTT
CDR3 protein: CASRLSTTASGNTIYF

clone size: -
D gene: -
V gene: TRBV30
J gene: TRBJ1-3
CDR3 DNA: TGTGCCTGGAGGTACTTAAGCTCTGGAAACACCATATATTTT
CDR3 protein: CAWRYLSSGNTIYF

clone size: once
D gene: -
V gene: TRBV5-6
J gene: TRBJ2-5
CDR3 DNA: TGTGCCAGCAGCTTGGGACTCGACCAAGAGACCCAGTACTTC
CDR3 protein: CASSLGLDQETQYF

clone size: -
D gene: -
V gene: TRBV7-9
J gene: TRBJ2-1
CDR3 DNA: TGTGCCAGCAGCTTGGACGCTAGCCCCTACAATGAGCAGTTCTTC
CDR3 protein: CASSLDASPYNEQFF

clone size: -
D gene: -
V gene: TRBV5-6
J gene: TRBJ1-4
CDR3 DNA: TGTGCCAGCAGCTTCGTTCAGGATGAAAAACTGTTTTTT
CDR3 protein: CASSFVQDEKLFF

clone size: -
D gene: TRBD1
V gene: TRBV20-1
J gene: TRBJ1-4
CDR3 DNA: TGCAGTGCTAGTCTCAGGGGGAGTGAAAAACTGTTTTTT
CDR3 protein: CSASLRGSEKLFF

clone size: -
D gene: -
V gene: TRBV15
J gene: TRBJ2-3
CDR3 DNA: TGTGCCACCAGCAGGACAGGTCGCACAGATACGCAGTATTTT
CDR3 protein: CATSRTGRTDTQYF

clone size: -
D gene: TRBD1
V gene: TRBV6-1
J gene: TRBJ1-1
CDR3 DNA: TGTGCCAGCAGTGAAGGACAGGGAGGGCCCCCGAACACTGAAGCTTTCTTT
CDR3 protein: CASSEGQGGPPNTEAFF

clone size: -
D gene: -
V gene: TRBV7-9
J gene: TRBJ1-2
CDR3 DNA: TGTGCCAGCAGTCGAATCAACTATGGCTACACCTTC
CDR3 protein: CASSRINYGYTF

clone size: -
D gene: TRBD1
V gene: TRBV5-1
J gene: TRBJ2-2
CDR3 DNA: TGCGCCAGCAGCTTGGGTCCGGGACAGGGTAACACCGGGGAGCTGTTTTTT
CDR3 protein: CASSLGPGQGNTGELFF

clone size: -
D gene: -
V gene: TRBV24-1
J gene: TRBJ2-1
CDR3 DNA: TGTGCCACCAGTGATCCCGGGACACCTAATGAGCAGTTCTTC
CDR3 protein: CATSDPGTPNEQFF

clone size: -
D gene: -
V gene: TRBV5-1
J gene: TRBJ1-1
CDR3 DNA: TGCGCCAGCAGCCTTGGACCGATGAACACTGAAGCTTTCTTT
CDR3 protein: CASSLGPMNTEAFF

clone size: few
D gene: TRBD1
V gene: TRBV5-6
J gene: TRBJ1-2
CDR3 DNA: TGTGCCAGCAGCTTGCGTGCAGGGGGCAACTATGGCTACACCTTC
CDR3 protein: CASSLRAGGNYGYTF

clone size: -
D gene: -
V gene: TRBV30
J gene: TRBJ2-3
CDR3 DNA: TGTGCCTGGAGTGTGTCCAGGACAACCACAGATACGCAGTATTTT
CDR3 protein: CAWSVSRTTTDTQYF

clone size: few
D gene: TRBD1
V gene: TRBV19
J gene: TRBJ2-3
CDR3 DNA: TGTGCCAGTAGTATAGGGGGGACAGGGTGGACAGATACGCAGTATTTT
CDR3 protein: CASSIGGTGWTDTQYF

clone size: -
D gene: TRBD2
V gene: TRBV5-1
J gene: TRBJ2-7
CDR3 DNA: TGCGCCAGCAGCATGACTAGCGGGGTTTCCGAGCAGTACTTC
CDR3 protein: CASSMTSGVSEQYF

clone size: -
D gene: -
V gene: TRBV3-1/TRBV3-2
J gene: TRBJ1-1
CDR3 DNA: TGTGCCAGCAGCCAAGAGACCCCCGGCACTGAAGCTTTCTTT
CDR3 protein: CASSQETPGTEAFF

clone size: -
D gene: -
V gene: TRBV5-1
J gene: TRBJ2-1
CDR3 DNA: TGCGCCAGCAGCTCGGTACAAATTCTCGATGAGCAGTTCTTC
CDR3 protein: CASSSVQILDEQFF

clone size: -
D gene: -
V gene: TRBV11-1
J gene: TRBJ2-5
CDR3 DNA: TGTGCCAGCAGCTTTCGGGACGGCGAGCAAGAGACCCAGTACTTC
CDR3 protein: CASSFRDGEQETQYF

clone size: -
D gene: -
V gene: TRBV6-5
J gene: TRBJ1-2
CDR3 DNA: TGTGCCAGCAGCCAAAGGGGCGGGAATGGCTACACCTTC
CDR3 protein: CASSQRGGNGYTF

clone size: -
D gene: -
V gene: TRBV6-2/TRBV6-3
J gene: TRBJ1-1
CDR3 DNA: TGTGCCAGCAGTTACAGCAGGGCTGAAGCTTTCTTT
CDR3 protein: CASSYSRAEAFF

clone size: -
D gene: -
V gene: TRBV24-1
J gene: TRBJ1-1
CDR3 DNA: TGTGCCACCAGAGGTGGCACTGAAGCTTTCTTT
CDR3 protein: CATRGGTEAFF

clone size: few
D gene: -
V gene: TRBV7-9
J gene: TRBJ1-5
CDR3 DNA: TGTGCCAGCAGCCCGAATGGGCAGAGCAATCAGCCCCAGCATTTT
CDR3 protein: CASSPNGQSNQPQHF

clone size: -
D gene: TRBD1
V gene: TRBV5-1
J gene: TRBJ2-7
CDR3 DNA: TGCGCCAGCTGCCGGACACAGGGGGCCTACGAGCAGTACTTC
CDR3 protein: CASCRTQGAYEQYF

clone size: -
D gene: TRBD2
V gene: TRBV7-2
J gene: TRBJ2-3
CDR3 DNA: TGTGCCAGCAGCTTAGTCAAGCGGGGGGGGGCAGATACGCAGTATTTT
CDR3 protein: CASSLVKRGGADTQYF

clone size: -
D gene: TRBD2
V gene: TRBV7-9
J gene: TRBJ2-1
CDR3 DNA: TGTGCCAGCAGCTTTGGCGGGAGCCCCTACAATGAGCAGTTCTTC
CDR3 protein: CASSFGGSPYNEQFF

clone size: few
D gene: -
V gene: TRBV13
J gene: TRBJ2-7
CDR3 DNA: TGTGCCAGCAGCTTAGGCCCCACCTACGAGCAGTACTTC
CDR3 protein: CASSLGPTYEQYF

clone size: few
D gene: -
V gene: TRBV14
J gene: TRBJ1-5
CDR3 DNA: TGTGCCAGCAGCCTAGTGGGGGGGTCTCAGCCCCAGCATTTT
CDR3 protein: CASSLVGGSQPQHF

clone size: -
D gene: TRBD2
V gene: TRBV27
J gene: TRBJ2-4
CDR3 DNA: TGTGCCAGCAGTTTAGCGGGAGCGGAGTTTAGTGCCAAAAACATTCAGTACTTC
CDR3 protein: CASSLAGAEFSAKNIQYF

clone size: -
D gene: -
V gene: TRBV5-4
J gene: TRBJ2-1
CDR3 DNA: TGTGCCAGCAGCCCAAAAAAGGGGGAGTCCTACAATGAGCAGTTCTTC
CDR3 protein: CASSPKKGESYNEQFF

clone size: -
D gene: -
V gene: TRBV6-5
J gene: TRBJ2-7
CDR3 DNA: TGTGCCAGCAGGGCCCCCTACGAGCAGTACTTC
CDR3 protein: CASRAPYEQYF

clone size: -
D gene: -
V gene: TRBV15
J gene: TRBJ1-4
CDR3 DNA: TGTGCCACCAGCAGAGAACACAGTAATGAAAAACTGTTTTTT
CDR3 protein: CATSREHSNEKLFF

clone size: -
D gene: -
V gene: TRBV12-3/TRBV12-4
J gene: TRBJ1-5
CDR3 DNA: TGTGCCAGCAGTTTTTGGGCTCAGCCCCAGCATTTT
CDR3 protein: CASSFWAQPQHF

clone size: -
D gene: TRBD2
V gene: TRBV4-3
J gene: TRBJ2-5
CDR3 DNA: TGCGCCAGCAGCCGACTAGCGGGAGCGGTGGAGACCCAGTACTTC
CDR3 protein: CASSRLAGAVETQYF

clone size: -
D gene: TRBD2
V gene: TRBV9
J gene: TRBJ2-1
CDR3 DNA: TGTGCCAGCGCAGTAGCGGGGGGGCCGAGTGAGCAGTTCTTC
CDR3 protein: CASAVAGGPSEQFF

clone size: -
D gene: -
V gene: TRBV6-2/TRBV6-3
J gene: TRBJ1-6
CDR3 DNA: TGTGCCAGCAGTTCGGGGAGCTCCTATAATTCACCCCTCCACTTT
CDR3 protein: CASSSGSSYNSPLHF

clone size: -
D gene: -
V gene: TRBV2
J gene: TRBJ1-1
CDR3 DNA: TGTGCCAGCAGGACCCCGGGAATGAACACTGAAGCTTTCTTT
CDR3 protein: CASRTPGMNTEAFF

clone size: -
D gene: -
V gene: TRBV25-1
J gene: TRBJ2-3
CDR3 DNA: TGTGCCAGCAGTGAATCACGGGGCACAGATACGCAGTATTTT
CDR3 protein: CASSESRGTDTQYF

clone size: -
D gene: -
V gene: TRBV11-3
J gene: TRBJ1-1
CDR3 DNA: TGTGCCAGCAGCCCCGGGGGGGGCAAGAACACTGAAGCTTTCTTT
CDR3 protein: CASSPGGGKNTEAFF

clone size: -
D gene: -
V gene: TRBV10-1
J gene: TRBJ1-1
CDR3 DNA: TGCGCCAGCACGTGGTCCGCGGAACCGAACACTGAAGCTTTCTTT
CDR3 protein: CASTWSAEPNTEAFF